Given below is one T cell receptor (beta chain) in context. The germline gives CDR1 LNHDA, CDR2 SQIVND (reference sequence). CDR3 size: 11 residues. The germline V and J ends were trimmed by 5 bases and 7 bases, with 8 bases remaining between them. The data were taken from a study of blood T cell repertoires in COVID-19. Study context: PBMCs, B-cell-depleted T cells, or T cells were the source of the cDNA or gDNA that made up the material.

The assay was immunoSEQ multiplex PCR, and TCRdb's table has in-frame clones only and misses some. The sample includes 300,000 to 500,000 clones, approximately 88% seen only once; the top ten take around 0.91%. Sequencing was done on a sample of PBMCs or T cells enriched from blood (not recorded which). This TCR derives from a woman aged 30 to 39 with acute COVID-19. The genes are TRBV19 and TRBJ1-2, with unresolved D. In nucleotides, the CDR3 is TGTGCCAGTAGTTGGAGAGGTGGCTACACCTTC. This encodes CASSWRGGYTF. Looking up the rest from reference TRBV19 and TRBJ1-2 gives the full variable domain: DGGITQSPKYLFRKEGQNVTLSCEQNLNHDAMYWYRQDPGQGLRLIYYSQIVNDFQKGDIAEGYSVSREKKESFPLTVTSAQKNPTAFYLCASSWRGGYTFGSGTRLTVV.